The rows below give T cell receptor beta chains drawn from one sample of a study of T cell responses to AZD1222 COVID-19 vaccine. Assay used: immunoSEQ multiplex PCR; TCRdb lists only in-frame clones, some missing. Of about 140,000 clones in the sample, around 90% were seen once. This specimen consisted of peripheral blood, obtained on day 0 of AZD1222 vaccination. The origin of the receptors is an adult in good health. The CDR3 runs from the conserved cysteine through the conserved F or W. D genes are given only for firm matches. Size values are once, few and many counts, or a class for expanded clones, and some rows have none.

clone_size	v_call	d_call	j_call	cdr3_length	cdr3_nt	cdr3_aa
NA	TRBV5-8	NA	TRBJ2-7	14	TGTGCCAGCAGCATGCGGGTTAGTTTCTACGAGCAGTACTTC	CASSMRVSFYEQYF
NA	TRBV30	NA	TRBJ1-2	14	TGTGCCTGGAGTTCGGTGGGCGCGAGCTATGGCTACACCTTC	CAWSSVGASYGYTF
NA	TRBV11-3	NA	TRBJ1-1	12	TGTGCCAGCAGCTTAAGTAACACTGAAGCTTTCTTT	CASSLSNTEAFF
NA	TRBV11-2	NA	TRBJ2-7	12	TGTGCCAGCAGCTTCGGTCTGGGAGAGCAGTACTTC	CASSFGLGEQYF
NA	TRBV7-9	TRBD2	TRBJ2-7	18	TGTGCCAGCAGCTCCCGACGGACTAGCGGGAGGGGCTCCTACGAGCAGTACTTC	CASSSRRTSGRGSYEQYF
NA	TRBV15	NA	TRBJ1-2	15	TGTGCCACCAGCAGGGGGACATCCCCTAACTATGGCTACACCTTC	CATSRGTSPNYGYTF
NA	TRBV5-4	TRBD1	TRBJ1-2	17	TGTGCCAGCAGCCCGAGGGACAGGGGACTTCGGAACTATGGCTACACCTTC	CASSPRDRGLRNYGYTF
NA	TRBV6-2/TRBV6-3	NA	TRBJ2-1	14	TGTGCCAGCAGTTCACTCCGACTGTACAATGAGCAGTTCTTC	CASSSLRLYNEQFF
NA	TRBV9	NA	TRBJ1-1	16	TGTGCCAGCAGCGTAGCTTCCCGGGCAGGCAGTACCGAAGCTTTCTTT	CASSVASRAGSTEAFF
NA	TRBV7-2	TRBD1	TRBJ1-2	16	TGTGCCAGCAGCTCCCCCAACGGACAGGGGAACTATGGCTACACCTTC	CASSSPNGQGNYGYTF
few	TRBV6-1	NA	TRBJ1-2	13	TGTGCCAGCAGTGAAGTAGGACAGTATGGCTACACCTTC	CASSEVGQYGYTF
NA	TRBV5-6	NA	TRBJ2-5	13	TGTGCCAGCAGCTTGGCAGACGGTGAGACCCAGTACTTC	CASSLADGETQYF
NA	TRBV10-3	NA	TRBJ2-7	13	TGTGCCATCAGTGAGTTAGAACTCTACGAGCAGTACTTC	CAISELELYEQYF
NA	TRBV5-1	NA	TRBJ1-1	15	TGCGCCAGCAGCATATCCGGGACAATGAACACTGAAGCTTTCTTT	CASSISGTMNTEAFF
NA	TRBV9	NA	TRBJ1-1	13	TGTGCCAGTAGTGGGGGAGCGAACACTGAAGCTTTCTTT	CASSGGANTEAFF
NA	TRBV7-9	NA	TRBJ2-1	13	TGTGCCAGCAGCCCGCCGGACGGCAATGAGCAGTTCTTC	CASSPPDGNEQFF
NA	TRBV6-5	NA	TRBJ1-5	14	TGTGCCAGCAAATGGCCGGTTAGCAATCAGCCCCAGCATTTT	CASKWPVSNQPQHF
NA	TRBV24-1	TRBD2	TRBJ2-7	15	TGTGCCACCAGTGACCCGACTAGCGGGGTCTACGAGCAGTACTTC	CATSDPTSGVYEQYF
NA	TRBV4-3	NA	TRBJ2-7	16	TGCGCCAGCAGCCAATCTAGGTCCCTCAGCTCCTACGAGCAGTACTTC	CASSQSRSLSSYEQYF
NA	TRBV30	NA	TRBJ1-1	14	TGTGCCTGGAGTGTATGGGGCGTGAACACTGAAGCTTTCTTT	CAWSVWGVNTEAFF
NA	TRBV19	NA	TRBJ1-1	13	TGTGCCAGTAGCAGACCGGGGAACACTGAAGCTTTCTTT	CASSRPGNTEAFF
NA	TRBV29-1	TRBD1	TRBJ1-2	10	TGCAGCGCGGGACAGGATGGCTACACCTTC	CSAGQDGYTF
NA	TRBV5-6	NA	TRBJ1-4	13	TGTGCCAGCAGCTTGGGACGAAGGGAAAAACTGTTTTTT	CASSLGRREKLFF
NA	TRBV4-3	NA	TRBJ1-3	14	TGCGCCAGCAGCCAAGATAATTTGGTAGGCACCATATATTTT	CASSQDNLVGTIYF
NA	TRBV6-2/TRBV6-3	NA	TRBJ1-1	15	TGTGCCAGCAGCCCGTTGACCCAGGGTAACACTGAAGCTTTCTTT	CASSPLTQGNTEAFF
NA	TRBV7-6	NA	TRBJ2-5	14	TGTGCCAGCAGCCCCCGGACTGGTCAAGAGACCCAGTACTTC	CASSPRTGQETQYF
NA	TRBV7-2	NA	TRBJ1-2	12	TGTGCCAGCAGCCCCGCCTCGAGAGGCTACACCTTC	CASSPASRGYTF
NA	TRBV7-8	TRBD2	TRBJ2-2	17	TGTGCCAGCAGCTTAGCCCCGGGAGGAGGGAACACCGGGGAGCTGTTTTTT	CASSLAPGGGNTGELFF
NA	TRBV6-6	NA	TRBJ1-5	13	TGTGCCAGCAGTTATTCCGTTATTGAGCCCCAGCATTTT	CASSYSVIEPQHF
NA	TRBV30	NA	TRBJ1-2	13	TGTGCCTGGAGTGTGGAGGGAACCTTGGGCTACACCTTC	CAWSVEGTLGYTF
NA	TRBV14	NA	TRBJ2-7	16	TGTGCCAGCAGCCAAGTTGGATCGGGGGTAGCCTACGAGCAGTACTTC	CASSQVGSGVAYEQYF
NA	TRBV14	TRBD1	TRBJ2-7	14	TGTGCCAGCAGCCTCGGACAGGGGGGCTACGAGCAGTACTTC	CASSLGQGGYEQYF
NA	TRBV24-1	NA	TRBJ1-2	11	TGTGCCACCAGTGATCACCGGGGGGCCAGCTTC	CATSDHRGASF
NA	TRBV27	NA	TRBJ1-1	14	TGTGCCAGCAGTTTAAGGAGGGGCCTCACTGAAGCTTTCTTT	CASSLRRGLTEAFF
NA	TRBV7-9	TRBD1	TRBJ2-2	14	TGTGCCAGCAGCCAGGGGGCGCGAGCCGGGGAGCTGTTTTTT	CASSQGARAGELFF
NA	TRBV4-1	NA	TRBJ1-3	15	TGCGCCAGCAGCCAAGAGTATACGACTGGAAACACCATATATTTT	CASSQEYTTGNTIYF
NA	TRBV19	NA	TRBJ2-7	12	TGTGCCAGTAGTAGAGATTTACGAAAGCAGTACTTC	CASSRDLRKQYF
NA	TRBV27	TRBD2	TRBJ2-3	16	TGTGCCAGCAGTTCCAGCGCGGGAGAGAAAACAGATACGCAGTATTTT	CASSSSAGEKTDTQYF
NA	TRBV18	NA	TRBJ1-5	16	TGTGCCAGCTCATCAAATTCCGGGGCTAGCAATCAGCCCCAGCATTTT	CASSSNSGASNQPQHF
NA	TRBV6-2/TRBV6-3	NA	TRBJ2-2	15	TGTGCCAGCAGCCACCGGGACATTCAAAACGGGGAGCTGTTTTTT	CASSHRDIQNGELFF
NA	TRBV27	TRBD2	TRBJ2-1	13	TGTGCCAGCATCTTAAGGACTAGCGGCGAGCAGTTCTTC	CASILRTSGEQFF
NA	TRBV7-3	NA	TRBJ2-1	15	TGTGCCAGCAGCTTGGACAGTCCCTCCTACAATGAGCAGTTCTTC	CASSLDSPSYNEQFF
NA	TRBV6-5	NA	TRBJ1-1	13	TGTGCCAGCCCGGACCCCACGAACACTGAAGCTTTCTTT	CASPDPTNTEAFF
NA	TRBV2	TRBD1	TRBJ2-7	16	TGTGCCAGCAGTGAGGAATGGGACAGGGGATCCTACGAGCAGTACTTC	CASSEEWDRGSYEQYF
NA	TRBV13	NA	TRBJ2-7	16	TGTGCCAGCAGCTTAGGCTACGGGGGAGAGTCCTACGAGCAGTACTTC	CASSLGYGGESYEQYF
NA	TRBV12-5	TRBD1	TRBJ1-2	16	TGTGCTAGTGGTTTGGGGACAGGGGGCGAAGGCTATGGCTACACCTTC	CASGLGTGGEGYGYTF
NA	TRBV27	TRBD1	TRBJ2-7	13	TGTGCCAGCAGTGGGACAGGGGTAGGCGAGCAGTACTTC	CASSGTGVGEQYF
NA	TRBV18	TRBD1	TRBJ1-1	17	TGTGCCAGCTCACCACTGCAGGGGGCCGGAATCAACACTGAAGCTTTCTTT	CASSPLQGAGINTEAFF
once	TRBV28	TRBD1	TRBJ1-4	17	TGTGCCAGCAGTCCCCTGGCAGGAACAGGGGCGGTAGAAAAACTGTTTTTT	CASSPLAGTGAVEKLFF
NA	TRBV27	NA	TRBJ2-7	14	TGTGCCAGCAGACCCGCCGGGATCCCCTACGAGCAGTACTTC	CASRPAGIPYEQYF
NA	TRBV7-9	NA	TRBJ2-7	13	TGTGCCAGCAGCTTATTTAGGGGCCACGAGCAGTACTTC	CASSLFRGHEQYF
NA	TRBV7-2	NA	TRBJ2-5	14	TGTGCCAGCAGCTTAGCAGGGGCCGGGGAGACCCAGTACTTC	CASSLAGAGETQYF
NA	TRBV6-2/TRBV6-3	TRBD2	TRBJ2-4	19	TGTGCCAGCAGTGACCGACTAGCGGGAGCACTACTAGCCAAAAACATTCAGTACTTC	CASSDRLAGALLAKNIQYF
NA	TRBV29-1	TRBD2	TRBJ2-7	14	TGCAGCGTTGAGATCCGGGAGGGGGCCTACGAGCAGTACTTC	CSVEIREGAYEQYF
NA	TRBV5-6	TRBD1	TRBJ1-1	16	TGTGCCAGCAGCCACAGGGGGCGCGGGGTGAACACTGAAGCTTTCTTT	CASSHRGRGVNTEAFF